The 10 T cell receptor beta chains below come from one sample, sequenced in a study of T cells expressing NK-cell markers. Each CDR3 protein gets one entry in TCRdb, which reprocessed the 5' RACE reads and gives no DNA. The table for this sample gives 130,000 to 150,000 distinct CDR3 sequences. What was sequenced was blood T cells: a sorted CD56 or NKG2C T cell subset, CD4+ or CD8+ T cells, or bulk PBMC T cells (not recorded which). These receptors were collected from a young man in good health.

The V and J genes are TRBV4-2 and TRBJ2-2; absent DNA, TCRdb's TRBD2 call cannot be checked. Germline assignment: CDR1 LGHNA and CDR2 YNFKEQ. The CDR3 spans 15 residues. The chain's CDR3 is CASSLSGTNTGELFF.

The chain uses TRBV6-2 or TRBV6-3 and TRBJ1-5. The CDR3 runs 12 residues. Germline-derived CDR1 and CDR2 are MNHEY and SVGEGT. This chain's CDR3 is CASSYLAEPQHF.

The chain joins TRBV28 to TRBJ2-7; with no DNA, the TCRdb D assignment of TRBD1 cannot be verified. This CDR3 spans 15 amino acids. Germline V lookup: CDR1 MDHEN, CDR2 SYDVKM. Here the CDR3 reads CASSSRTGNFYEQYF.

The chain is built from TRBV2 and TRBJ2-1; checking the TCRdb D call of TRBD2 is not possible without DNA. There are 17 residues in the CDR3. CDR1 and CDR2 (germline): SNHLY, FYNNEI. Here the CDR3 reads CASSDLVLAGGGGEQFF.

V usage is TRBV29-1 and J usage is TRBJ2-5; TCRdb selects TRBD1, and the lack of DNA leaves this call unchecked. This CDR3 contains 14 residues. From germline, CDR1 is SQVTM and CDR2 ANQGSEA. CDR3 sequence reads: CSVELRDTGETQYF. Looking up the rest from reference TRBV29-1 and TRBJ2-5 gives the full variable domain: SAVISQKPSRDICQRGTSLTIQCQVDSQVTMMFWYRQQPGQSLTLIATANQGSEATYESGFVIDKFPISRPNLTFSTLTVSNMSPEDSSIYLCSVELRDTGETQYFGPGTRLLVL.

The CDR3 region is CSARARGPNTEAFF. J is TRBJ1-1 and V is TRBV20-1; no DNA is available, so the TRBD1 call from TCRdb remains unchecked. Germline V gene sequence: CDR1 DFQATT, CDR2 SNEGSKA (reference sequence). This CDR3 has 14 residues.

Considering frequency, this clonotype is medium-sized (0.01 to 0.1%). The V gene is TRBV5-4, the J gene TRBJ2-7; there is no DNA to check the TCRdb D call of TRBD1. The CDR3 extends over 13 amino acids. Germline V gives CDR1 SGHNT, CDR2 YYREEE (reference sequence). The CDR3 loop is CASSWTGGGEQYF.

The CDR3 is CASSLDPLNEQFF. The V call is TRBV7-2, the J call TRBJ2-1; TCRdb selects TRBD2, and the lack of DNA leaves this call unchecked. Looked up from germline, CDR1 is SGHTA and CDR2 is FQGNSA. The CDR3 extends over 13 amino acids.

The genes are TRBV12-3 or TRBV12-4 and TRBJ2-2; without DNA, the TCRdb call of TRBD1 cannot be checked. The CDR3 spans 12 residues. The CDR3 reads CASNEGGRELFF.

V gene TRBV4-1 combines with J gene TRBJ2-3; the D call of TRBD1 rests on TCRdb alone, since no DNA is present to check it. Per germline, CDR1 MGHRA and CDR2 YSYEKL. The CDR3 is made up of 15 amino acids. This CDR3 is CASSHITGSADTQYF.